Sequencing of this T cell receptor beta chain was carried out in a study of T cell repertoires in cytomegalovirus infection. Study information: CMV infection plus the matching HLA type was flagged by public TCR beta signatures.

TCRdb reprocessed the reads via MiXCR and lists one record per CDR3 protein. The profile shows more than 140,000 distinct CDR3 sequences, about 6.3% of them singletons. This clonotype was seen a handful of times. This CDR3 contains 17 residues. The V segment lost 0 bases and the J segment 2 bases; nucleotides outside the gene matches: 6. Per the germline V gene, CDR1 is SGHTA and CDR2 is FQGNSA. What was sequenced was PBMCs. This TCR was sampled from a human donor in good health (CMV status not recorded). Some clones in this sample may be carry-over from other donors' samples. This chain connects TRBV7-2 to TRBJ2-3; 9 bases map to TRBD2. The CDR3 sequence: CASSLASSGGITDTQYF. DNA for the CDR3: TGTGCCAGCAGCTTAGCTTCGAGCGGGGGGATCACAGATACGCAGTATTTT.